The sequence of this T cell receptor (beta chain) was determined in a study of blood T cell repertoires in COVID-19. In the study overall: There were acute and convalescent COVID-19 samples, and they came from the United States, Italy and Spain. In each case, the material was cDNA or gDNA derived from T cells, B-cell-depleted T cells, or PBMCs.

V trimming: 0 bases; J trimming: 4 bases; junction bases outside the gene matches: 3. Germline V gives CDR1 MNHEY, CDR2 SMNVEV (reference sequence). CDR3 length: 14 amino acids. Per the study methods: Amplification with reference gene primers provided the estimates of nucleated cell counts. Assay used: immunoSEQ multiplex PCR; TCRdb lists only in-frame clones, some missing. D and trimming come from the DNA, and the V and J calls and clone size come from that table. The sample comprises under 200,000 clones, roughly 87% of which are singletons, and 7% to 7.5% rests with the top ten. Recovered participants had two consecutive negative NP/OP PCR tests, healthcare professional clearance, or symptom resolution.

The specimen was PBMCs or T cells enriched from blood (not recorded which). The chain links TRBV27 to TRBJ2-7; 7 nucleotides align to TRBD2. The sequence was collected from a woman aged 50 to 60 who had recovered from COVID-19. This CDR3 reads CASSLSRLAYEQYF. CDR3 coding DNA: TGTGCCAGCAGTTTATCGAGACTAGCTTACGAGCAGTACTTC.